These 20 T cell receptor beta chains originate from one sample sequenced in a study of blood T cell repertoires in COVID-19. Produced via immunoSEQ multiplex PCR; TCRdb's table is partial and in-frame only. The table shows just over 60,000 clones, with around 85% occurring only once. The sample was peripheral blood. Receptors originate from a man in his 60s with acute or convalescent COVID-19.

The chain recombines TRBV19 with TRBJ1-1; D is ambiguous. V was shortened by 4 bases and J by 2 bases, with 14 bases between the two germline ends. The CDR3 covers 15 residues. CDR1 and CDR2 (germline): LNHDA, SQIVND (reference sequence). CDR3 nucleotides: TGTGCCAGTAGTAGAAGAGACCGGGTAAACACTGAAGCTTTCTTT. This encodes CASSRRDRVNTEAFF.

The table lists this clone with a few counts. The CDR3 nucleotides are TGTGCCAGCAGTTTGGCGGGAGAGGGAGATACGCAGTATTTT. Translating gives CASSLAGEGDTQYF. The chain recombines TRBV27 with TRBJ2-3; 7 bases are a match to TRBD2. Germline CDR1 is MNHEY and CDR2 is SMNVEV (reference sequence). There are 14 residues in the CDR3. Trimming took 3 bases from V and 5 from J; bases not matched to a gene: 5.

Written as DNA, the CDR3 is TGTGCCATCAGTGTTAGCGGGAGGGCCGAGGAGCAGTACTTC. Translation gives CAISVSGRAEEQYF. The chain recombines TRBV10-3 with TRBJ2-7; 11 bases align to TRBD2. The length of the CDR3 is 14 residues. The germline CDR1 and CDR2 sequences are ENHRY and SYGVKD. V lost 4 bases and J lost 7; bases outside the gene matches: 6.

This clone was seen more than once but under ten times. The rearrangement joins TRBV19 to TRBJ1-6; 10 bases agree with TRBD1. The germline gives CDR1 LNHDA, CDR2 SQIVND (reference sequence). The J segment lost 10 bases and the V segment lost 5 bases, leaving 5 bases of the junction unmatched. This CDR3 comprises 14 residues. Here the CDR3 DNA reads TGTGCCAGTAGTTCGGACAGGGGGAGCTCACCCCTCCACTTT. This encodes CASSSDRGSSPLHF.

The CDR3 reads CSASNRGGTEAFF. The DNA for the CDR3 is TGCAGTGCTAGTAACAGGGGTGGCACTGAAGCTTTCTTT. The J gene is TRBJ1-1, the V gene TRBV20-1; 7 nucleotides align to TRBD1. Germline values: CDR1 DFQATT, CDR2 SNEGSKA (reference sequence). This CDR3 is built from 13 residues. Germline trimming cut 3 bases from V and 4 bases from J; bases unmatched to any gene: 5.

The chain joins TRBV11-1 to TRBJ2-1; 10 positions match TRBD2. CDR1 is SGHAT, CDR2 FQDESV, per germline (reference sequence). The CDR3 has 15 residues. V gave up 7 bases and J gave up 4 bases; unmatched junction bases: 7. The CDR3 region has the DNA TGTGCCAGCACCCTACTAGCGGGACCTTACAATGAGCAGTTCTTC. Encoded protein: CASTLLAGPYNEQFF.

The V and J genes are TRBV29-1 and TRBJ2-7, with 9 nucleotides matching TRBD1. From germline, CDR1 is SQVTM and CDR2 ANQGSEA. J gave up 0 bases and V 1 base, and 4 bases lay outside the gene matches. The CDR3 contains 15 residues. Written as DNA, the CDR3 is TGCAGCGTTGAAGGACAGGGGGACTTCTCCTACGAGCAGTACTTC. Its protein is CSVEGQGDFSYEQYF.

V usage is TRBV9 and J usage is TRBJ2-1; 7 bases are shared with TRBD1. Trimming removed 5 bases from V and 1 base from J; junction bases left unmatched: 12. The CDR3 has 17 residues. Germline V gene data show CDR1 as SGDLS and CDR2 as YYNGEE. The CDR3 coding sequence is TGTGCCAGCAGGCCGGAGACGTCGGGACAGTCCTACAATGAGCAGTTCTTC. It translates to CASRPETSGQSYNEQFF.

This chain connects TRBV2 to TRBJ2-3, with 11 bases identical to TRBD1. Losses at the gene ends were 6 bases for V and 5 bases for J; bases not matched to a gene: 4. This CDR3 region has 14 residues. Germline V gives CDR1 SNHLY, CDR2 FYNNEI. This CDR3 reads CASSRTGGRDTQYF. CDR3 nucleotide sequence: TGTGCCAGCAGCCGGACAGGGGGCAGAGATACGCAGTATTTT.

V usage is TRBV19 and J usage is TRBJ2-3; 12 bases are a match to TRBD2. Germline CDR1 is LNHDA and CDR2 is SQIVND (reference sequence). Trimming at V came to 5 bases and at J to 2 bases, leaving 8 bases not matched to a gene. The CDR3 loop spans 17 amino acids. The CDR3 coding sequence is TGTGCCAGTAGTGTCAGGACTAGCGGGACCTACACAGATACGCAGTATTTT. Protein sequence: CASSVRTSGTYTDTQYF.

The V call is TRBV25-1, the J call TRBJ1-4; TRBD1 might be the D (5 bases). This CDR3 is 14 amino acids long. Trimming pared 1 base from V and 8 bases from J, leaving 11 bases between. The germline CDR1 and CDR2 sequences are MGHDK and SYGVNS. CDR3 loop: CASSEFVPGEKLFF. CDR3 nucleotide sequence: TGTGCCAGCAGTGAATTTGTACCAGGGGAAAAACTGTTTTTT. Complete variable domain (other parts from reference TRBV25-1 and TRBJ1-4): EADIYQTPRYLVIGTGKKITLECSQTMGHDKMYWYQQDPGMELHLIHYSYGVNSTEKGDLSSESTVSRIRTEHFPLTLESARPSHTSQYLCASSEFVPGEKLFFGSGTQLSVL.

The rearrangement links TRBV4-3 to TRBJ1-6; D not resolved. The CDR3 has 14 amino acids. Germline assignment: CDR1 LGHNA and CDR2 YSLEER. Trimming took off 0 bases at V and 9 bases at J, with 9 bases between the two ends. The CDR3 is CASSQDQVSSPLHF. CDR3 DNA sequence: TGCGCCAGCAGCCAAGATCAGGTTTCTTCACCCCTCCACTTT.

V usage is TRBV24-1 and J usage is TRBJ2-5, with 12 positions matching TRBD1. The CDR3 is 15 amino acids. In germline, CDR1 is KGHDR, CDR2 SFDVKD. V lost 5 bases and J lost 5; bases outside the gene matches: 5. CDR3 nucleotide sequence: TGTGCCACCAGTGTAGGGACAGGGGGCTGGGAGACCCAGTACTTC. It yields the protein CATSVGTGGWETQYF.

V usage is TRBV28 and J usage is TRBJ2-7; D ambiguous. Germline assignment: CDR1 MDHEN and CDR2 SYDVKM. CDR3 size: 13 residues. Trimming shortened V by 4 bases and J by 1 base, and 8 bases separated the two germline ends. DNA for the CDR3: TGTGCCAGCAGTTCTCACAGTTCCTACGAGCAGTACTTC. The encoded protein is CASSSHSSYEQYF.

The V and J genes are TRBV4-2 and TRBJ1-2; 7 nucleotides line up with TRBD1. V trimming: 3 bases; J trimming: 7 bases; junction bases outside the gene matches: 5. Germline V gene lookup returns CDR1 LGHNA and CDR2 YNFKEQ. The CDR3 contains 13 residues. CDR3 loop: CASSQLRGSGYTF. CDR3 coding DNA: TGTGCCAGCAGCCAGCTCAGGGGGTCTGGCTACACCTTC.

The chain combines TRBV3-1 (or the pseudogene TRBV3-2) with TRBJ1-1; no clear D gene. Trimming took off 1 base at V and 1 base at J, with 7 bases between the two ends. From germline, CDR1 is LGHDT and CDR2 YNNKEL (reference sequence). The CDR3 has 14 residues. Here the CDR3 DNA reads TGTGCCAGCAGCCAAGTGGGGAGGAACACTGAAGCTTTCTTT. Its protein is CASSQVGRNTEAFF.

This chain joins TRBV5-6 and TRBJ2-4; D possibly corresponds to TRBD1 (6 bases). Germline V gene sequence: CDR1 SGHDT, CDR2 YYEEEE. The CDR3 contains 16 residues. The V and J ends lost 0 bases and 1 base respectively, with 11 bases between them. CDR3 protein: CASSLGAGDAKNIQYF. DNA of the CDR3: TGTGCCAGCAGCTTGGGGGCAGGGGATGCCAAAAACATTCAGTACTTC.

This sequence joins TRBV19 and TRBJ2-7; TRBD2 aligns across 9 bases. The CDR3 runs to 15 residues. With 4 bases clipped from V and 6 bases from J, the junction kept 10 bases outside the gene matches. The V gene's germline CDR1 is LNHDA and CDR2 SQIVND (reference sequence). In DNA form, the CDR3 reads TGTGCCAGTAGTACCCTTGCGGGAGGGCCAGTCGAGCAGTACTTC. Translating it yields CASSTLAGGPVEQYF.

This sequence joins TRBV19 and TRBJ1-5, with 7 bases fitting TRBD1. The V gene's germline CDR1 is LNHDA and CDR2 SQIVND (reference sequence). The CDR3 has 14 residues. Trimming cost V 10 bases and J 7 bases; bases outside gene matches: 13. CDR3 loop: CATRQGPDTQPQHF. CDR3 DNA: TGTGCCACCCGACAGGGCCCCGATACGCAGCCCCAGCATTTT.

This clone is medium-sized (0.01 to 0.1%). The V call is TRBV18, the J call TRBJ1-1; D unresolved. The CDR3 contains 15 residues. V was clipped by 3 bases and J by 1 base, with 12 bases between them. Germline-derived CDR1 and CDR2 are KGHSH and LQKENI. The DNA of the CDR3 is TGTGCCAGCTCACCGTTGCCGGGTGGGAACACTGAAGCTTTCTTT. Its translation: CASSPLPGGNTEAFF.